This T cell receptor (beta chain) was obtained from a study of cytomegalovirus exposure and HLA in healthy donors. Findings and limits, study-wide: Later analysis indicated greater clonal expansion among HLA-associated TCR beta chains than among equally common other chains. Reportedly, a later analysis found an Asian-associated ancestry cluster had fewer N-insertions than the approximately 700-donor mean.

On this clone: Its specificity is not known.

The study ran its PCR with 60 Vbeta and 13 Jbeta primers. In the study's own analysis: A follow-up analysis tallied 73 million or so unique TCR beta chains, roughly 11 million shared. Generated by immunoSEQ multiplex PCR, the TCRdb table keeps only in-frame clones and is missing some. V, J and clone size derive from that table, while D and trimming were established from the DNA sequence. The repertoire holds some 130,000 clones, with about 70% as singletons. CDR3 length: 16 residues. Germline CDR1 reads MNHEY; CDR2 reads SMNVEV (reference sequence). The V gene end was trimmed by 0 bases and the J gene end by 7 bases; junction bases not matched to a gene: 6. Although they were nominally healthy when sampled, donors likely had unrecorded immune exposures.

The specimen was PBMCs. This chain uses TRBV27 with TRBJ1-5; 10 nucleotides align to TRBD1. This TCR came from a male donor in good health and CMV-seronegative. The CDR3 sequence: CASSLSGQGRHQPQHF. CDR3 nucleotide sequence: TGTGCCAGCAGTTTATCGGGACAGGGGAGACACCAGCCCCAGCATTTT.